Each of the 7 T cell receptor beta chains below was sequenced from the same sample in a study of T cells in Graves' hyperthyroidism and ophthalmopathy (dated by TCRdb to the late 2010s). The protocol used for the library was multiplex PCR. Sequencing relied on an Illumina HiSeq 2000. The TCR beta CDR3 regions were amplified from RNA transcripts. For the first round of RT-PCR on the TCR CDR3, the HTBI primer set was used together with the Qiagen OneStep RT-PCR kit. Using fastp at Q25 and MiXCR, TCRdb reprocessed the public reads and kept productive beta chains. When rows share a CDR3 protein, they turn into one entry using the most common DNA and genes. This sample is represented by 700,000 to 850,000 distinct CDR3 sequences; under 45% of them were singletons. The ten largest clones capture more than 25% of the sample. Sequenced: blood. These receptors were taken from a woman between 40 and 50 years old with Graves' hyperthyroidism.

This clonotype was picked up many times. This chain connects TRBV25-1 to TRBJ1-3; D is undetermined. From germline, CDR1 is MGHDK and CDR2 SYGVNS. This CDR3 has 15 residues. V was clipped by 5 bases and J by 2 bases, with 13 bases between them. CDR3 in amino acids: CASSPEGTAGNTIYF. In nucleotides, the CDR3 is TGTGCCAGCAGTCCAGAGGGTACGGCTGGAAACACCATATATTTT.

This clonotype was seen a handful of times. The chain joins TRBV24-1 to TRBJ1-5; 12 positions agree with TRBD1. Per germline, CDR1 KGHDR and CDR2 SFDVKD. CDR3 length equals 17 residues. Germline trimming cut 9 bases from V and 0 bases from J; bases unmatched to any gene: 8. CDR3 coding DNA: TGTGCCACCGCCGGGACAGGGGGCCCGAATAGCAATCAGCCCCAGCATTTT. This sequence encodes CATAGTGGPNSNQPQHF.

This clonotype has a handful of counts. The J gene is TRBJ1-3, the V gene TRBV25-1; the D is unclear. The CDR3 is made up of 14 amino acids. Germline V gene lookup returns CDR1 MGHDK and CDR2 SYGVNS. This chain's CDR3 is CARVRGISGNTIYF. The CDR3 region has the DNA TGTGCTAGGGTCCGGGGTATATCTGGAAACACCATATATTTT.

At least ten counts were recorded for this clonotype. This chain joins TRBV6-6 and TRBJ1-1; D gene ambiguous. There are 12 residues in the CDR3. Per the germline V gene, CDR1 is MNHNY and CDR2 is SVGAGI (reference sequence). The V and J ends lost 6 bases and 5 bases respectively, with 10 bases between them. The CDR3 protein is CASRRLGTEAFF. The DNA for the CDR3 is TGTGCCAGCAGGCGACTCGGAACTGAAGCTTTCTTT.

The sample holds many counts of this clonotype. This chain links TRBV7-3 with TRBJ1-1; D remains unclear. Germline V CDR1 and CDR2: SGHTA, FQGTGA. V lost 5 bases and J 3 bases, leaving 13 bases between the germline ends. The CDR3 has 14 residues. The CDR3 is CASSLGSGDTEAFF. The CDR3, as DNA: TGTGCCAGCAGCCTAGGAAGCGGCGACACTGAAGCTTTCTTT. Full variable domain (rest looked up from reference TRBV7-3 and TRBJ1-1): GAGVSQTPSNKVTEKGKYVELRCDPISGHTALYWYRQSLGQGPEFLIYFQGTGAADDSGLPNDRFFAVRPEGSVSTLKIQRTERGDSAVYLCASSLGSGDTEAFFGQGTRLTVV.

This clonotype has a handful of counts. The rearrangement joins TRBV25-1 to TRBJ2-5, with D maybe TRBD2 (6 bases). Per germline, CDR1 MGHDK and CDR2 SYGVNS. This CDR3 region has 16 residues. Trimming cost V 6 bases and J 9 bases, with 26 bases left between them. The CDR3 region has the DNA TGTGCCAGCAGCTTATCTGCGGGGCCGGGCAATCAGCCCCAGTACTTC. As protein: CASSLSAGPGNQPQYF.

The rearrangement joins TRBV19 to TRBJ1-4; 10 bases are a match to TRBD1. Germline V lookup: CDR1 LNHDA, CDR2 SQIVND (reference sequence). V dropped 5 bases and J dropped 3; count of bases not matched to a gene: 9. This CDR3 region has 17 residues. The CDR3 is CASSPGTGVSANEKLFF. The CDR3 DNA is TGTGCCAGTAGTCCCGGGACAGGGGTATCGGCTAATGAAAAACTGTTTTTT. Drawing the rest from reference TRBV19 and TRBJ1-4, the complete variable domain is DGGITQSPKYLFRKEGQNVTLSCEQNLNHDAMYWYRQDPGQGLRLIYYSQIVNDFQKGDIAEGYSVSREKKESFPLTVTSAQKNPTAFYLCASSPGTGVSANEKLFFGSGTQLSVL.